Detailed here is one T cell receptor beta chain. The target antigen is unknown. Autoimmunity was present in every CD3G-deficient patient, worse in two. Patients aged 2 to 39 years had fewer naive and more memory CD4+ and CD8+ T cells. Regulatory (CD25-high CD127-low) and conventional (CD25-low CD127-high) CD4+ T cells were sorted separately. The CDR3 covers 11 residues. The V gene's germline CDR1 is MDHEN and CDR2 SYDVKM. Trimming stripped 1 base from V and 8 bases from J, with 3 bases between. These data are taken from a study of regulatory T cells. General study points: CD3G-deficient patients' regulatory T cells showed reduced Shannon diversity versus autologous conventional CD4+ and control regulatory cells. Regulatory T-cell repertoire restriction differed between patients, peaking in the two most autoimmune.

Primers: 52 TRBV forward and 13 TRBJ reverse. Only in-frame clones appear in the TCRdb table, and some are missing; sequencing was by immunoSEQ multiplex PCR. The sample shows roughly 3,600 clones, around 94% of them seen only once. The specimen was CD4+ Tregs sorted from blood. The chain has TRBV28 and TRBJ2-1; D is undetermined. The sequence came from a person under 30 with CD3G deficiency. The CDR3 nucleotides read TGTGCCAGCAGTTTATACGATGAGCAGTTCTTC. This sequence encodes CASSLYDEQFF.